This note documents a single T cell receptor beta chain sequence. As yet, its antigen is unknown. TCR alpha and TCR beta cDNA libraries carrying sample barcodes and UMIs came from 5'RACE with constant-segment primers. TCRdb itself ran the 5' RACE reads through MiXCR, one entry per CDR3 protein. The table has more than 350,000 distinct CDR3 sequences, roughly 21% seen once. This entry belongs to a study of T-cell memory formation after mild COVID-19. The study, taken as a whole, reports: Some clones that responded were present in memory (sampled pre-infection), which suggests cross-reactive memory joined. Day 15 to 85 contracting clones showed balanced CD4/CD8; later expanders leaned CD4+. Day 37-peaking second-wave clones had unconfirmed SARS-CoV-2 specificity.

Source material: PBMCs or a T cell subset sorted from them (not recorded which). This receptor was obtained from an adult woman who had mild COVID-19 (a few samples of this study predate the infection). Cell type and time point are not known.

The CDR3 nucleotides read TGCAGCGTTGTTGCAGGGGGTCACACCGGGGAGCTGTTTTTT. Its translation is CSVVAGGHTGELFF. V is TRBV29-1 and J is TRBJ2-2; TRBD1 matches at 7 bases. The V and J ends lost 4 bases and 3 bases, in that order; junction bases with no gene match: 5. This CDR3 contains 14 residues. The germline V gene encodes CDR1 SQVTM and CDR2 ANQGSEA.